This T cell receptor beta chain is drawn from a study of PD-L1 blockade in urothelial cancer. On the study more broadly: Previous chemotherapy exposure amounted to 0 to 3 regimens for patients. Peripheral blood specimens exhibited a median yield of 141,255 T cells.

Spiking each PCR with synthetic TCR analog templates was performed. The table came from immunoSEQ multiplex PCR; TCRdb's copy has only in-frame clones and leaves some out. The sample comprises some 41,000 clones, approximately 88% of which are singletons, and around 3.9% rests with the top ten. Germline V gives CDR1 SGHNT, CDR2 YYREEE (reference sequence). There are 15 residues in the CDR3. Losses at the gene ends were 4 bases for V and 2 bases for J; bases not matched to a gene: 3. This clone was seen a single time. The receptor comes from an elderly man with urothelial cancer. This specimen consisted of PBMCs, obtained around atezolizumab (anti-PD-L1) treatment. The chain links TRBV5-4 to TRBJ2-5; TRBD2 matches 12 bases. CDR3 bases: TGTGCCAGCAGCCTCGGGACTAGCGGGCAAGAGACCCAGTACTTC. Encoded protein: CASSLGTSGQETQYF.